This is a list of T cell receptor beta chains from one sample in a study of blood T cell repertoires in COVID-19. Assay used: immunoSEQ multiplex PCR; TCRdb lists only in-frame clones, some missing. The data hold 140,000 to 150,000 clones, with roughly three quarters observed a single time. Sequenced sample: peripheral blood. The origin of the receptors is a man aged 45-65 years with active or convalescent COVID-19. Each CDR3 is given with its conserved first and last residue. Each record gives: V gene, CDR3 length, D gene, J gene, clone size, CDR3 protein, CDR3 DNA. A D gene is named only where the DNA matches it firmly. Some rows mark clone size as missing; the rest say once, few, many or name a class of expanded clone.

v_call: TRBV7-8; cdr3_length: 16; d_call: TRBD2; j_call: TRBJ2-3; clone_size: once; cdr3_aa: CASSSLSGRATDTQYF; cdr3_nt: TGTGCCAGCAGCTCCCTTAGCGGGAGGGCCACAGATACGCAGTATTTT
v_call: TRBV10-3; cdr3_length: 15; d_call: -; j_call: TRBJ1-3; clone_size: -; cdr3_aa: CAIIGEVPSGNTIYF; cdr3_nt: TGTGCCATCATCGGGGAGGTCCCCTCTGGAAACACCATATATTTT
v_call: TRBV2; cdr3_length: 14; d_call: -; j_call: TRBJ1-1; clone_size: -; cdr3_aa: CASSPRGGQTEAFF; cdr3_nt: TGTGCCAGCAGTCCCCGGGGGGGTCAAACTGAAGCTTTCTTT
v_call: TRBV6-2/TRBV6-3; cdr3_length: 14; d_call: -; j_call: TRBJ2-1; clone_size: -; cdr3_aa: CASSLSSSYNEQFF; cdr3_nt: TGTGCCAGCAGTTTGTCGAGCTCCTACAATGAGCAGTTCTTC
v_call: TRBV10-3; cdr3_length: 15; d_call: TRBD1; j_call: TRBJ1-1; clone_size: few; cdr3_aa: CAISFSGTDNTEAFF; cdr3_nt: TGTGCCATCAGTTTCTCCGGGACAGATAACACTGAAGCTTTCTTT
v_call: TRBV7-8; cdr3_length: 14; d_call: -; j_call: TRBJ2-5; clone_size: -; cdr3_aa: CASSRGTAQETQYF; cdr3_nt: TGTGCCAGCAGCCGGGGGACAGCCCAAGAGACCCAGTACTTC
v_call: TRBV28; cdr3_length: 19; d_call: TRBD2; j_call: TRBJ2-2; clone_size: -; cdr3_aa: CASSPLWTSIVRVTGELFF; cdr3_nt: TGTGCCAGCAGTCCCCTATGGACTAGCATAGTCCGGGTCACCGGGGAGCTGTTTTTT
v_call: TRBV4-1; cdr3_length: 16; d_call: -; j_call: TRBJ2-2; clone_size: -; cdr3_aa: CASSQEEGLAGGELFF; cdr3_nt: TGCGCCAGCAGCCAAGAAGAGGGGCTCGCGGGAGGGGAGCTGTTTTTT
v_call: TRBV5-1; cdr3_length: 14; d_call: TRBD2; j_call: TRBJ2-1; clone_size: -; cdr3_aa: CASSPGLAWDEQFF; cdr3_nt: TGCGCCAGCAGCCCGGGACTAGCTTGGGATGAGCAGTTCTTC
v_call: TRBV18; cdr3_length: 17; d_call: TRBD1; j_call: TRBJ1-4; clone_size: -; cdr3_aa: CASSPQDPDRAREKLFF; cdr3_nt: TGTGCCAGCTCACCCCAAGACCCGGACAGGGCACGGGAAAAACTGTTTTTT
v_call: TRBV9; cdr3_length: 14; d_call: -; j_call: TRBJ1-2; clone_size: -; cdr3_aa: CASSVGQGPYGYTF; cdr3_nt: TGTGCCAGCAGCGTAGGCCAGGGCCCGTATGGCTACACCTTC
v_call: TRBV4-2; cdr3_length: 14; d_call: -; j_call: TRBJ2-7; clone_size: -; cdr3_aa: CASSPFLGLYEQYF; cdr3_nt: TGTGCCAGCAGCCCTTTTTTGGGGCTGTACGAGCAGTACTTC
v_call: TRBV27; cdr3_length: 15; d_call: -; j_call: TRBJ1-5; clone_size: -; cdr3_aa: CASSLLGGARMAQHF; cdr3_nt: TGTGCCAGCAGTTTATTGGGGGGGGCACGGATGGCCCAGCATTTT
v_call: TRBV6-5; cdr3_length: 15; d_call: TRBD1; j_call: TRBJ1-6; clone_size: -; cdr3_aa: CASSQDRGYNSPLHF; cdr3_nt: TGTGCCAGCAGCCAGGACAGGGGATATAATTCACCCCTCCACTTT
v_call: TRBV18; cdr3_length: 14; d_call: TRBD1; j_call: TRBJ2-1; clone_size: -; cdr3_aa: CASSPRDRDDEQFF; cdr3_nt: TGTGCCAGCTCACCTCGGGACAGGGACGATGAGCAGTTCTTC
v_call: TRBV6-5; cdr3_length: 15; d_call: -; j_call: TRBJ1-3; clone_size: -; cdr3_aa: CASSYADSSGNTIYF; cdr3_nt: TGTGCCAGCAGTTACGCAGATTCCTCTGGAAACACCATATATTTT
v_call: TRBV7-8; cdr3_length: 13; d_call: -; j_call: TRBJ2-7; clone_size: -; cdr3_aa: CASSHGSSYEQYF; cdr3_nt: TGTGCCAGCAGCCACGGGAGCTCCTACGAGCAGTACTTC
v_call: TRBV3-1/TRBV3-2; cdr3_length: 15; d_call: TRBD1; j_call: TRBJ2-7; clone_size: -; cdr3_aa: CASSTPPGQTYEQYF; cdr3_nt: TGTGCCAGCAGCACCCCGCCGGGACAGACTTACGAGCAGTACTTC
v_call: TRBV27; cdr3_length: 13; d_call: TRBD2; j_call: TRBJ2-7; clone_size: -; cdr3_aa: CASTSGRRYEQYF; cdr3_nt: TGTGCCAGCACAAGCGGGAGGCGCTACGAGCAGTACTTC
v_call: TRBV11-2; cdr3_length: 19; d_call: TRBD2; j_call: TRBJ2-1; clone_size: many; cdr3_aa: CASSLGGGFAGGPYNEQFF; cdr3_nt: TGTGCCAGCAGCTTAGGCGGAGGTTTCGCGGGAGGGCCTTACAATGAGCAGTTCTTC
v_call: TRBV10-3; cdr3_length: 14; d_call: -; j_call: TRBJ2-7; clone_size: -; cdr3_aa: CAIAQQESSYEQYF; cdr3_nt: TGTGCCATCGCCCAACAGGAGAGCTCCTACGAGCAGTACTTC
v_call: TRBV24-1; cdr3_length: 15; d_call: -; j_call: TRBJ2-1; clone_size: -; cdr3_aa: CATSDFAGVRGEQFF; cdr3_nt: TGTGCCACCAGTGATTTTGCGGGAGTAAGGGGGGAGCAGTTCTTC
v_call: TRBV10-3; cdr3_length: 18; d_call: TRBD2; j_call: TRBJ2-7; clone_size: -; cdr3_aa: CAISESMISGRTLYEQYF; cdr3_nt: TGTGCCATCAGTGAGTCGATGATTAGCGGGAGGACTTTATACGAGCAGTACTTC
v_call: TRBV7-9; cdr3_length: 13; d_call: TRBD1; j_call: TRBJ1-2; clone_size: once; cdr3_aa: CASSLGQNYGYTF; cdr3_nt: TGTGCCAGCAGCCTGGGACAGAACTATGGCTACACCTTC
v_call: TRBV3-1/TRBV3-2; cdr3_length: 14; d_call: -; j_call: TRBJ2-7; clone_size: few; cdr3_aa: CASSQAFSPLEQYF; cdr3_nt: TGTGCCAGCAGCCAAGCGTTCTCCCCTCTCGAGCAGTACTTC
v_call: TRBV28; cdr3_length: 16; d_call: TRBD2; j_call: TRBJ2-3; clone_size: -; cdr3_aa: CASTQLAGGQGDTQYF; cdr3_nt: TGTGCCAGCACCCAACTAGCGGGAGGGCAAGGAGATACGCAGTATTTT
v_call: TRBV18; cdr3_length: 16; d_call: TRBD2; j_call: TRBJ2-2; clone_size: -; cdr3_aa: CASSPSSGSNTGELFF; cdr3_nt: TGTGCCAGCTCACCTTCTAGCGGGAGTAACACCGGGGAGCTGTTTTTT
v_call: TRBV10-2; cdr3_length: 15; d_call: TRBD2; j_call: TRBJ2-7; clone_size: -; cdr3_aa: CASRTGTSGLYEQYF; cdr3_nt: TGCGCCAGCAGAACCGGGACTAGCGGACTCTACGAGCAGTACTTC
v_call: TRBV7-9; cdr3_length: 17; d_call: TRBD1; j_call: TRBJ1-2; clone_size: -; cdr3_aa: CASSLRDSLLSNYGYTF; cdr3_nt: TGTGCCAGCAGCTTGAGGGACAGTCTTCTATCTAACTATGGCTACACCTTC
v_call: TRBV19; cdr3_length: 12; d_call: -; j_call: TRBJ2-2; clone_size: -; cdr3_aa: CASSPYTGELFF; cdr3_nt: TGTGCCAGTAGTCCTTACACCGGGGAGCTGTTTTTT
v_call: TRBV7-2; cdr3_length: 16; d_call: -; j_call: TRBJ2-1; clone_size: once; cdr3_aa: CASSLVAEPSYNEQFF; cdr3_nt: TGTGCCAGCAGCTTAGTAGCGGAGCCTTCCTACAATGAGCAGTTCTTC
v_call: TRBV10-2; cdr3_length: 16; d_call: TRBD1; j_call: TRBJ2-5; clone_size: -; cdr3_aa: CASSVTGQGYQETQYF; cdr3_nt: TGCGCCAGCAGTGTTACAGGACAGGGGTACCAAGAGACCCAGTACTTC
v_call: TRBV7-3; cdr3_length: 15; d_call: TRBD2; j_call: TRBJ2-1; clone_size: -; cdr3_aa: CASGDGLAGSNEQFF; cdr3_nt: TGTGCCAGCGGGGATGGACTAGCGGGATCCAATGAGCAGTTCTTC
v_call: TRBV3-1/TRBV3-2; cdr3_length: 14; d_call: -; j_call: TRBJ2-2; clone_size: -; cdr3_aa: CASSPREIGGELFF; cdr3_nt: TGTGCCAGCAGCCCCCGGGAGATAGGCGGGGAGCTGTTTTTT
v_call: TRBV3-1/TRBV3-2; cdr3_length: 12; d_call: -; j_call: TRBJ1-1; clone_size: -; cdr3_aa: CASSPINTEAFF; cdr3_nt: TGTGCCAGCAGCCCCATTAACACTGAAGCTTTCTTT
v_call: TRBV4-1; cdr3_length: 17; d_call: -; j_call: TRBJ2-4; clone_size: few; cdr3_aa: CASSQRNPPRTEDIQYF; cdr3_nt: TGCGCCAGCAGCCAACGAAACCCTCCAAGGACTGAGGACATTCAGTACTTC
v_call: TRBV11-3; cdr3_length: 14; d_call: TRBD1; j_call: TRBJ2-7; clone_size: -; cdr3_aa: CASSPWGQGSEQYF; cdr3_nt: TGTGCCAGCAGCCCTTGGGGACAGGGTTCCGAGCAGTACTTC
v_call: TRBV13; cdr3_length: 15; d_call: -; j_call: TRBJ1-2; clone_size: few; cdr3_aa: CASSKGVATDYGYTF; cdr3_nt: TGTGCCAGCAGCAAAGGAGTAGCTACGGACTATGGCTACACCTTC
v_call: TRBV29-1; cdr3_length: 13; d_call: -; j_call: TRBJ2-2; clone_size: -; cdr3_aa: CSVAPSNTGELFF; cdr3_nt: TGCAGCGTTGCCCCCTCTAACACCGGGGAGCTGTTTTTT
v_call: TRBV11-2; cdr3_length: 17; d_call: TRBD2; j_call: TRBJ2-7; clone_size: -; cdr3_aa: CASSLESLASGSYEQYF; cdr3_nt: TGTGCCAGCAGCTTAGAGTCTCTGGCTAGCGGTTCCTACGAGCAGTACTTC
v_call: TRBV28; cdr3_length: 14; d_call: -; j_call: TRBJ1-2; clone_size: -; cdr3_aa: CASRSGWRAYGYTF; cdr3_nt: TGTGCCAGCAGATCGGGCTGGCGGGCCTATGGCTACACCTTC
v_call: TRBV29-1; cdr3_length: 13; d_call: TRBD1; j_call: TRBJ1-1; clone_size: -; cdr3_aa: CSVNQGVNTEAFF; cdr3_nt: TGCAGCGTGAATCAGGGGGTTAACACTGAAGCTTTCTTT
v_call: TRBV6-6; cdr3_length: 14; d_call: TRBD1; j_call: TRBJ2-7; clone_size: -; cdr3_aa: CASSYRGEGAEQYF; cdr3_nt: TGTGCCAGCAGTTACCGAGGAGAGGGGGCCGAGCAGTACTTC
v_call: TRBV18; cdr3_length: 15; d_call: TRBD1; j_call: TRBJ1-4; clone_size: -; cdr3_aa: CASLQGRTGNEKLFF; cdr3_nt: TGTGCCAGCTTACAAGGGAGGACAGGGAACGAAAAACTGTTTTTT
v_call: TRBV5-1; cdr3_length: 16; d_call: TRBD1; j_call: TRBJ2-7; clone_size: -; cdr3_aa: CASSPGFGTGAYEQYF; cdr3_nt: TGCGCCAGCAGCCCTGGGTTCGGGACAGGGGCCTACGAGCAGTACTTC